The 32 T cell receptor beta chains listed next were all sequenced from one sample in a study of tumor and adjacent non-tumor tissue in lung cancer. No cell sorting was done before RNA was extracted from the tissue. More than 3 cm separated this lung sample from the edge of the tumor. A modified ARM-PCR protocol with three rounds of nested PCR amplified TCRbeta. TCRdb re-called the multiplex PCR reads with MiXCR, one entry per CDR3 protein. The sample comprises about 50,000 distinct CDR3 sequences, 74% of which are singletons, and approximately 23% rests with the top ten. The sequencing input was distant non-tumor lung tissue. These receptor sequences come from a woman aged 55-70 years with non-small cell lung cancer.

As concerns this clonotype: One end of the junction varies from germline; a read error may be responsible. This chain links TRBV4-2 with TRBJ1-4; TRBD1 might be the D (6 bases). This CDR3 has 14 residues. Germline V gene sequence: CDR1 LGHNA, CDR2 YNFKEQ. CDR3 protein: CASSQERGGKKLFF. As DNA, the CDR3 is TGTGCTAGCAGCCAAGAAAGGGGGGGTAAAAAACTGTTTTTT.

About this clonotype itself: One end of the junction is discordant with germline, which a read error may explain. This CDR3 reads CVSSRAGGFDEPFF. The CDR3 DNA reads TGCGTCAGCAGCCGGGCCGGTGGATTCGATGAGCCGTTCTTC. The chain employs TRBV11-1 and TRBJ2-1; D is ambiguous. Germline CDR1 and CDR2: SGHAT and FQDESV (reference sequence). This CDR3 comprises 14 residues. The entire variable domain, with the rest obtained from reference TRBV11-1 and TRBJ2-1, is as follows: EAEVAQSPRYKITEKSQAVAFWCDPISGHATLYWYRQILGQGPELLVQFQDESVVDDSQLPKDRFSAERLKGVDSTLKIQPAELGDSAMYLCVSSRAGGFDEPFFGPGTRLTVL.

The chain links TRBV20-1 to TRBJ1-2; TRBD1 agrees at 9 bases. The J segment lost 8 bases and the V segment lost 2 bases, leaving 9 bases of the junction unmatched. Germline CDR1 and CDR2: DFQATT and SNEGSKA (reference sequence). The CDR3 is 14 amino acids. The CDR3 coding sequence is TGCAGTGCTAGACCCACAGGGGGCGCGGGGGGCTACACCTTC. It encodes CSARPTGGAGGYTF.

On this clonotype: This may come from a read error, since a much larger clone is one base off. The chain links TRBV20-1 to TRBJ2-5, with D possibly TRBD2 on 5 matching bases. CDR3 length: 14 amino acids. The germline V gene encodes CDR1 DFQATT and CDR2 SNEGSKA (reference sequence). V dropped 1 base and J dropped 4 bases, with 13 bases sitting between them. The CDR3 here is CSARGTGWGETQYF. The CDR3 DNA sequence: TGCAGTGCTAGAGGGACGGGGTGGGGAGAGACCCAGTACTTC.

Details on this clonotype: This is likely a read error, given that the CDR3 carries no conserved phenylalanine or tryptophan at its end. The V gene is TRBV6-2 or TRBV6-3, the J gene TRBJ2-2, with 9 nucleotides matching TRBD1. CDR1 and CDR2 from the germline V gene are MNHEY and SVGEGT. The CDR3 spans 14 residues. V gave up 5 bases and J gave up 7 bases; unmatched junction bases: 5. CDR3 in amino acids: CASSRTGDVGELFI. CDR3 DNA sequence: TGTGCCAGCAGTAGGACAGGGGACGTCGGGGAGCTGTTTATT.

Regarding this clonotype: A much larger clone differs by one base, so this may be a read error. The chain combines TRBV5-1 with TRBJ2-2; tentative D call: TRBD2 (5 bases). Germline V gene data show CDR1 as SGHRS and CDR2 as YFSETQ. The CDR3 spans 16 residues. The CDR3 DNA is TGCGCCAGCATCTTGGCGCCCGGGATCAGTGACGGGGAGCTGTTTTTT. This codes for CASILAPGISDGELFF.

In regard to this clonotype: The junction and the germline gene differ at one end; a read error may be behind it. The V call is TRBV12-3 or TRBV12-4, the J call TRBJ2-7; 12 bases map to TRBD2. The CDR3 sequence is 16 residues long. The CDR3 protein is CASSSRLAGAQYGQYF. The CDR3 nucleotides read TGTGCCAGCAGTTCTAGACTAGCGGGGGCCCAATACGGGCAGTACTTC.

In the case of this clonotype: A read error may explain this, as a much larger clone is one base away. The chain links TRBV7-8 to TRBJ1-2; D not resolved. With 11 bases removed from V and 5 bases from J, the gap between germline ends came to 12 bases. Germline V CDR1 and CDR2: SGHVS, FQNEAQ. The CDR3 consists of 11 residues. CDR3 loop: CAVRRSYGYTF. CDR3 sequence (DNA): TGTGCCGTGCGAAGGTCATATGGCTACACCTTC. Supplemented by reference TRBV7-8 and TRBJ1-2, the full variable domain reads GAGVSQSPRYKVAKRGQDVALRCDPISGHVSLFWYQQALGQGPEFLTYFQNEAQLDKSGLPSDRFFAERPEGSVSTLKIQRTQQEDSAVYLCAVRRSYGYTFGSGTRLTVV.

With regard to this clonotype: Since no conserved phenylalanine or tryptophan closes the CDR3, a read error is the likely cause. This sequence joins TRBV6-2 or TRBV6-3 and TRBJ2-7; D is unresolved. Germline loops: CDR1 MNHEY, CDR2 SVGEGT. There are 15 residues in the CDR3. Trimming left V 0 bases short and J 2 bases short, with 11 bases between. CDR3 loop: CASSYSGRSTYEQYL. The CDR3 DNA reads TGTGCCAGCAGTTACTCCGGCAGGAGCACCTACGAGCAGTACCTC.

In regard to this clonotype: Lacking the conserved final phenylalanine or tryptophan, this CDR3 likely reflects a read error. V usage is TRBV11-2 and J usage is TRBJ2-7, with a weak D call TRBD1 (5 bases). V lost 2 bases and J 3 bases, leaving 11 bases between the germline ends. The CDR3 runs to 14 residues. Germline CDR1 SGHAT, CDR2 FQNNGV. In DNA, the CDR3 is TGTGCCAGCAGCTTACCATCAGGGCGCTACGAGCAGTACATC. Translation gives CASSLPSGRYEQYI.

With regard to this clonotype: It is likely a read error, because the conserved phenylalanine at the end of the CDR3 is missing. The chain is built from TRBV4-2 and TRBJ1-6; the match to TRBD1 covers 7 bases. With V trimmed by 4 bases and J by 6 bases, 6 bases remained unmatched. CDR3 length: 15 amino acids. Germline V gives CDR1 LGHNA, CDR2 YNFKEQ. The CDR3 DNA sequence: TGTGCCAGCAGCCCCCAGGGACAGCCTAATTCACCCCTCCACTCT. This sequence encodes CASSPQGQPNSPLHS.

About this clonotype itself: One junction end disagrees with the germline gene, perhaps due to a read error. The genes are TRBV4-3 and TRBJ2-3; TRBD1 aligns across 7 bases. Germline V lookup: CDR1 LGHNA, CDR2 YSLEER. The CDR3 covers 16 residues. The chain's CDR3 is CASSSGTEINTDTQYF. Here the CDR3 DNA reads TGCGCCAGCAGCTCAGGGACAGAGATTAACACAGATACACAGTATTTT.

The chain links TRBV6-6 to TRBJ1-6, with D uncertain. Per germline, CDR1 MNHNY and CDR2 SVGAGI (reference sequence). The CDR3 contains 15 residues. DNA of the CDR3: TGTACCGGCAGGCCGTCAGACGGCTATAATTCACCCCTCCACTTT. It yields the protein CTGRPSDGYNSPLHF.

This clonotype was seen many times. The rearrangement uses TRBV20-1 and TRBJ2-1; D is tentatively TRBD1 or TRBD2 (5 bases each). The CDR3 is 15 residues long. Germline V gene sequence: CDR1 DFQATT, CDR2 SNEGSKA (reference sequence). Trimming removed 1 base from V and 5 bases from J, with 15 bases in between. CDR3 sequence (DNA): TGCAGTGCTAGAGCCGCGCCCGTGGGACACAATGAGCAGTTCTTC. Translation gives CSARAAPVGHNEQFF.

The sample holds many counts of this clonotype. This rearrangement joins TRBV5-5 to TRBJ2-5; maybe TRBD1 (6 bases). The CDR3 covers 14 residues. Germline values: CDR1 SGHKS, CDR2 YYEKEE (reference sequence). V lost 6 bases to trimming and J lost 2 bases, with 14 bases between them. CDR3 nucleotides: TGTGCCAGCAACCAAGGGACACCACAAGAGACCCAGTACTTC. This codes for CASNQGTPQETQYF.

As concerns this clonotype: One end of the junction does not line up with germline, which may come from a read error. The rearrangement links TRBV24-1 to TRBJ2-2; TRBD2 might be the D (5 bases). Germline loops: CDR1 KGHDR, CDR2 SFDVKD. The CDR3 runs to 14 residues. The CDR3 loop is CATSEGRNTGEQFF. CDR3 nucleotides: TGTGCCACCAGTGAAGGCAGGAACACCGGGGAGCAGTTTTTT.

The rearrangement uses TRBV10-3 and TRBJ1-1; D possibly corresponds to TRBD1 (6 bases). Germline V gene data show CDR1 as ENHRY and CDR2 as SYGVKD. V lost 4 bases to trimming and J lost 2 bases, with 14 bases between them. The length of the CDR3 is 15 residues. As DNA, the CDR3 is TGTGCCATCAGTGGGTTGGGACATGAAAACACTGAAGCTTTCTTT. This sequence encodes CAISGLGHENTEAFF.

Concerning this clonotype: This sequence may be a read error, since a much larger clone differs from it by one base. This chain joins TRBV20-1 and TRBJ2-7, with TRBD1 identical over 8 bases. There are 11 residues in the CDR3. V was clipped by 6 bases and J by 10 bases; unmatched bases: 8. Germline V gene sequence: CDR1 DFQATT, CDR2 SNEGSKA (reference sequence). CDR3 sequence: CSAPRQGNQYF. CDR3 coding DNA: TGCAGTGCCCCAAGACAGGGGAATCAGTACTTC.

A single count supports this clonotype. One end of the junction is discordant with germline, which a read error may explain. The gene calls are TRBV11-2 and TRBJ1-1, with 9 bases identical to TRBD1. This CDR3 contains 16 residues. Germline V gene data show CDR1 as SGHAT and CDR2 as FQNNGV. This CDR3 reads CTSRSGDRVMNSEAFF. CDR3 in DNA: TGTACCAGCAGATCCGGGGACAGGGTCATGAACAGTGAAGCTTTCTTT.

On this clonotype: An end of the junction differs from the germline gene, which may be a read error. The chain has TRBV6-2 or TRBV6-3 and TRBJ1-5; D might be TRBD1 (5 bases). Germline V gene lookup returns CDR1 MNHEY and CDR2 SVGEGT. This CDR3 has 13 residues. The CDR3 region has the DNA TGTCCCAGCTCTCCAGGGCACTACCAGCCCCAGCATTTT. It yields the protein CPSSPGHYQPQHF.

Note on this clonotype: A single base separates this from a much larger clone, so it may be a read error. The chain combines TRBV6-2 or TRBV6-3 with TRBJ1-1; D not resolved. Germline V gene sequence: CDR1 MNHEY, CDR2 SVGEGT. The CDR3 consists of 16 residues. Written as DNA, the CDR3 is TGTGCCAGCAGTTTTAACCCTCTCTGGGAAGTCACTGAAGCTCTCTTT. It encodes CASSFNPLWEVTEALF.

Note on this clonotype: This CDR3 is missing its conserved last phenylalanine or tryptophan, likely due to a read error. The V gene is TRBV12-3 or TRBV12-4, the J gene TRBJ2-1, with 9 nucleotides matching TRBD2. CDR3 length equals 17 residues. The V and J ends lost 5 bases and 8 bases, in that order; junction bases with no gene match: 16. In DNA form, the CDR3 reads TGTGCCAGCAGTCTGAGGGTGGCGGGGGGGCCAAGGGATGAGCAGTTCATC. Its translation is CASSLRVAGGPRDEQFI.

Of note for this clonotype: A read error may account for a junction end that differs from germline. The chain is built from TRBV12-3 or TRBV12-4 and TRBJ2-5; 7 nucleotides match TRBD2. This CDR3 is 15 amino acids long. The chain's CDR3 is CAITPDGGSGETHYF. CDR3 DNA: TGTGCCATCACTCCCGACGGCGGGAGTGGGGAGACCCACTACTTC.

Worth noting for this clonotype: Mismatch with germline at one junction end may stem from a read error. This chain joins TRBV11-3 and TRBJ2-7; D may be TRBD2 (5 bases). The CDR3 extends over 12 amino acids. Germline loops: CDR1 SGHNT, CDR2 YENEEA. For the CDR3, the DNA is TGTGCAAGCAACGTCGAGGGATACCAGCAGTACTTC. Amino acids: CASNVEGYQQYF.

Comments on this clonotype: Just one base apart from a much larger clone, this may be a read error. The CDR3 protein is CTSSFGGPETQYF. CDR3 sequence (DNA): TGCACCAGCAGCTTCGGGGGACCAGAGACCCAGTACTTC. The chain recombines TRBV5-1 with TRBJ2-5, with D possibly being TRBD2 (6 bases). Per germline, CDR1 SGHRS and CDR2 YFSETQ. The CDR3 consists of 13 residues.

In regard to this clonotype: This may stem from a read error, because a much larger clone lies one nucleotide away. The chain recombines TRBV24-1 with TRBJ2-7; perhaps D is TRBD1 or TRBD2 (5 bases each). CDR1 is KGHDR and CDR2 is SFDVKD in the germline V gene. The CDR3 is 12 residues long. The CDR3 nucleotides are TGTGGCACCAGTGGGGGCTCCTACGAGCAGTACTTC. This translates into CGTSGGSYEQYF.

Comment on this clonotype: This may come from a read error, since a much larger clone is one base off. This chain joins TRBV28 and TRBJ1-6; 10 bases map to TRBD1. Germline CDR1 reads MDHEN; CDR2 reads SYDVKM. The CDR3 extends over 15 amino acids. The CDR3 DNA follows: TGTGGCAGCAGTTATAGACAGGGGGCTTATTCACCCCTCCACTTT. It is translated as CGSSYRQGAYSPLHF.

This clonotype was seen ten or more times. The V call is TRBV11-2, the J call TRBJ2-1; D gene uncertain. The CDR3 has 17 residues. Looked up from germline, CDR1 is SGHAT and CDR2 is FQNNGV. Trimming left V 3 bases short and J 0 bases short, with 15 bases between. CDR3 in amino acids: CASSFIGFPNSYNEQFF. The CDR3 nucleotides read TGTGCCAGCAGCTTCATAGGGTTCCCGAACTCCTACAATGAGCAGTTCTTC.

This clonotype has just one count. Its ends do not fully match the called genes, so a read error is possible. The V call is TRBV14, the J call TRBJ1-2; 7 bases agree with TRBD1. The CDR3 consists of 13 residues. CDR1 is SGHDN, CDR2 FVKESK, per germline. The CDR3 DNA reads as TGTGCCAGCAGCACCGTGACAGGGAACGGCTACACATTC. Translation: CASSTVTGNGYTF.

Regarding this clonotype: It may be a read error: a sequence one base away is much more abundant. The conserved phenylalanine or tryptophan is not found at the CDR3 terminus, so this likely reflects a read error. The chain links TRBV6-2 or TRBV6-3 to TRBJ2-5; D unresolved. The germline V gene has CDR1 MNHEY and CDR2 SVGEGT. The CDR3 runs to 12 residues. CDR3 amino acids: CTSMDVQESQYC. The CDR3 coding sequence is TGTACCAGCATGGATGTACAAGAGAGCCAGTACTGC.

As regards this clonotype: An end of the junction does not agree with germline; a read error may underlie this. The J gene is TRBJ1-5, the V gene TRBV11-2; 8 bases fit TRBD1. This CDR3 spans 14 amino acids. Germline CDR1 SGHAT, CDR2 FQNNGV. CDR3 residues: CAGSRTGTDQPPHF. The CDR3 bases are TGTGCCGGCAGTAGGACAGGGACCGATCAGCCCCCGCATTTT.

This clonotype was found many times. V and J are TRBV6-5 and TRBJ2-1; 13 bases align to TRBD2. Germline loops: CDR1 MNHEY, CDR2 SVGAGI. The ends lost 0 bases at V and 1 base at J; junction bases unmatched: 6. CDR3 length: 19 amino acids. The CDR3, as DNA: TGTGCCAGCAGTTACTCGGCACTAGCGGGAGGGCCGTCCTACAATGAGCAGTTCTTC. Encoded protein: CASSYSALAGGPSYNEQFF.